Listed here are 5 T cell receptor beta chains from one sample, sequenced in a study of technical replicates of blood from several donors. Method: immunoSEQ multiplex PCR; TCRdb's copy keeps in-frame clones and lacks some. The data show about 82,000 clones, just under 95% seen once. The sequenced sample was T cells isolated from PBMCs. All receptors derive from a human donor in good health.

The chain couples TRBV9 to TRBJ2-6; the match to TRBD2 covers 9 bases. The CDR3 is made up of 18 amino acids. Germline assignment: CDR1 SGDLS and CDR2 YYNGEE. After removal of 4 bases from V and 0 bases from J, the junction contained 8 bases not matched to a gene. The CDR3 DNA reads as TGTGCCAGCAGCCCCGGACTAGCGTTCGACTCTGGGGCCAACGTCCTGACTTTC. It codes for CASSPGLAFDSGANVLTF. Drawing the rest from reference TRBV9 and TRBJ2-6, the complete variable domain is DSGVTQTPKHLITATGQRVTLRCSPRSGDLSVYWYQQSLDQGLQFLIQYYNGEERAKGNILERFSAQQFPDLHSELNLSSLELGDSALYFCASSPGLAFDSGANVLTFGAGSRLTVL.

The rearrangement links TRBV2 to TRBJ2-7; maybe TRBD2 (5 bases). Germline CDR1 SNHLY, CDR2 FYNNEI. The V and J ends lost 7 bases and 4 bases respectively, with 17 bases between them. The CDR3 loop spans 14 amino acids. CDR3 coding DNA: TGTGCCAGCATGAGGGTAGCTAGCCTTTACGAGCAGTACTTC. It is translated as CASMRVASLYEQYF.

V and J are TRBV14 and TRBJ2-7; no definite D call. The V end lost 0 bases, the J end lost 4 bases, and 4 bases lay between the germline ends. The CDR3 length is 12 residues. Germline V gene data show CDR1 as SGHDN and CDR2 as FVKESK. Here the CDR3 DNA reads TGTGCCAGCAGCCAAGACTCTTACGAGCAGTACTTC. It specifies CASSQDSYEQYF.

The V gene is TRBV11-2, the J gene TRBJ2-7; D unresolved. The CDR3 is 13 amino acids. Per germline, CDR1 SGHAT and CDR2 FQNNGV. The ends were cut back, 4 bases at V and 1 base at J, with 8 bases in the middle. CDR3 region: CASSSLRSYEQYF. DNA of the CDR3: TGTGCCAGCAGCTCTCTGCGTTCCTACGAGCAGTACTTC. The full variable domain, in which reference TRBV11-2 and TRBJ2-7 provide the parts outside the CDR3, is EAGVAQSPRYKIIEKRQSVAFWCNPISGHATLYWYQQILGQGPKLLIQFQNNGVVDDSQLPKDRFSAERLKGVDSTLKIQPAKLEDSAVYLCASSSLRSYEQYFGPGTRLTVT.

V is TRBV19 and J is TRBJ1-2, with 9 bases aligning to TRBD1. CDR1 and CDR2 (germline): LNHDA, SQIVND (reference sequence). Unmatched junction bases numbered 16, after V lost 9 bases and J lost 8 bases. There are 15 residues in the CDR3. CDR3 protein: CASIELQGARHGYTF. DNA for the CDR3: TGTGCCAGCATAGAATTACAGGGGGCGCGACACGGCTACACCTTC.